A selection of T cell receptor beta chains follows, all from one sample in a study of T cell repertoires in cytomegalovirus infection. One entry per CDR3 protein results from TCRdb running MiXCR on the reads. The sample records some 250,000 distinct CDR3 sequences, 9.1% being singletons. The sequenced sample consisted of PBMCs. These receptors were obtained from a human donor in good health (CMV status not recorded). Some clones in this sample may be carry-over from other donors' samples. Both conserved end residues are part of each CDR3. A D gene is named only where the DNA matches it firmly. Not all rows give a size; the values are once, few, many and, for expanded clones, a class.

V,J,D,size,CDR3,DNA
TRBV7-2,TRBJ2-5,TRBD2,NA,CASSTAGTTQETQYF,TGTGCCAGCAGCACGGCCGGGACTACGCAAGAGACCCAGTACTTC
TRBV19,TRBJ1-1,TRBD1,NA,CATTRTGQGSTEAFF,TGTGCCACCACTAGAACGGGACAGGGGTCCACTGAAGCTTTCTTT
TRBV20-1,TRBJ1-2,TRBD1,many,CSASLRDRGYGYTF,TGCAGTGCTAGCCTTCGGGACAGGGGCTATGGCTACACCTTC
TRBV19,TRBJ2-2,TRBD2,NA,CASRAGGGNTGELFF,TGTGCCAGTAGGGCTGGGGGGGGGAACACCGGGGAGCTGTTTTTT
TRBV12-3/TRBV12-4,TRBJ1-2,NA,many,CASSLAGTHGYTF,TGTGCCAGCAGTTTGGCCGGGACGCATGGCTACACCTTC
TRBV6-2/TRBV6-3,TRBJ2-7,NA,many,CASSFGGAYSYEQYF,TGTGCCAGCAGTTTCGGCGGGGCCTACTCCTACGAGCAGTACTTC
TRBV28,TRBJ1-5,NA,NA,CASSSGAQGPQHF,TGTGCCAGCAGTTCCGGAGCTCAGGGGCCCCAGCATTTT
TRBV28,TRBJ2-7,TRBD1,many,CASSFWTGSSYEQYF,TGTGCCAGCAGTTTCTGGACAGGGAGCTCCTACGAGCAGTACTTC
TRBV7-2,TRBJ1-5,NA,many,CASSLSGATVNQPQHF,TGTGCCAGCAGCTTAAGTGGTGCGACAGTGAATCAGCCCCAGCATTTT
TRBV19,TRBJ2-7,TRBD1,many,CASRTGTGGEQYF,TGTGCCAGCCGGACCGGGACAGGGGGCGAGCAGTACTTC
TRBV14,TRBJ2-2,NA,NA,CASSLDISPGAGELFF,TGTGCCAGCAGCCTAGATATATCCCCGGGCGCCGGGGAGCTGTTTTTT
TRBV10-3,TRBJ2-5,TRBD2,NA,CATEAGGRETQYF,TGTGCCACCGAGGCGGGGGGCAGGGAGACCCAGTACTTC
TRBV20-1,TRBJ2-1,NA,NA,CSASRGGSYNEQFF,TGCAGTGCTAGTAGGGGGGGTTCCTACAATGAGCAGTTCTTC
TRBV11-2,TRBJ1-2,NA,many,CASSLQQYGYTF,TGTGCCAGCAGCTTACAGCAATATGGCTACACCTTC
TRBV7-9,TRBJ2-7,NA,many,CASSFGQAPYEQYF,TGTGCCAGCAGCTTTGGACAAGCACCCTACGAGCAGTACTTC
TRBV6-5,TRBJ1-4,NA,few,CASSYGRGREKLFF,TGTGCCAGCAGTTACGGAAGGGGAAGGGAAAAACTGTTTTTT
TRBV7-2,TRBJ2-5,NA,NA,CASSSYWGETQYF,TGTGCCAGCAGCTCGTACTGGGGAGAGACCCAGTACTTC
TRBV11-2,TRBJ2-1,NA,many,CASSFRQF,TGTGCCAGCAGCTTTAGACAGTTC
TRBV20-1,TRBJ1-2,TRBD1,many,CSAPGQGAAGYTF,TGCAGTGCACCAGGACAGGGGGCGGCTGGCTACACCTTC
TRBV5-6,TRBJ2-1,TRBD2,many,CASSYTSGREYEQFF,TGTGCCAGCAGCTACACTAGCGGGAGAGAGTATGAGCAGTTCTTC
TRBV11-3,TRBJ2-5,NA,many,CASSSDVPQYF,TGTGCCAGCAGCTCGGACGTTCCCCAGTACTTC
TRBV2,TRBJ2-7,TRBD2,NA,CATDPLSGGGTYEQYF,TGTGCCACTGATCCCCTTAGCGGGGGAGGGACCTACGAGCAGTACTTC
TRBV19,TRBJ1-1,TRBD1,few,CASSIGTGLTEAFF,TGTGCCAGTAGTATTGGGACAGGGCTCACTGAAGCTTTCTTT
TRBV7-2,TRBJ2-1,TRBD2,many,CASSLTGLANEQFF,TGTGCCAGCAGCTTAACAGGACTAGCTAATGAGCAGTTCTTC
TRBV5-6,TRBJ1-6,NA,few,CASSKGLVNSPLHF,TGTGCCAGCAGCAAGGGACTTGTAAATTCACCCCTCCACTTT
TRBV7-3,TRBJ2-1,NA,many,CASSLNGGGPYNEQFF,TGTGCCAGCAGCTTAAATGGGGGGGGGCCCTACAATGAGCAGTTCTTC
TRBV7-2,TRBJ2-1,NA,many,CASSPKINEQFF,TGTGCCAGCAGCCCGAAGATCAATGAGCAGTTCTTC
TRBV19,TRBJ1-2,TRBD1,many,CASSSLGTGRGYTF,TGTGCCAGCAGTTCCCTTGGGACAGGGAGAGGCTACACCTTC
TRBV6-8,TRBJ2-3,NA,many,CASSYKRGRQDTQYF,TGTGCCAGCAGTTACAAGCGCGGCCGCCAAGATACGCAGTATTTT
TRBV7-2,TRBJ2-1,TRBD2,many,CASSSSGGATYNEQFF,TGTGCCAGCAGCTCTAGCGGGGGGGCTACCTACAATGAGCAGTTCTTC
TRBV27,TRBJ1-1,NA,NA,CASRGWGSTEAFF,TGTGCCAGCAGGGGATGGGGGAGCACTGAAGCTTTCTTT
TRBV7-2,TRBJ2-3,TRBD2,many,CASSFFSAGAGSTDTQYF,TGTGCCAGCAGCTTCTTCTCTGCGGGAGCGGGAAGCACAGATACGCAGTATTTT
TRBV19,TRBJ1-2,NA,few,CASSIWAFGGYTF,TGTGCCAGTAGTATTTGGGCCTTCGGGGGCTACACCTTC
TRBV7-2,TRBJ1-4,NA,many,CASSLDGRGSNEKLFF,TGTGCCAGCAGCTTGGATGGTCGGGGTTCTAATGAAAAACTGTTTTTT
TRBV7-2,TRBJ2-7,NA,many,CASSYEQYF,TGTGCCAGCAGCTACGAGCAGTACTTC
TRBV20-1,TRBJ2-3,TRBD2,NA,CSASFLAGATDTQYF,TGCAGTGCTAGTTTTCTAGCGGGGGCCACAGATACGCAGTATTTT
TRBV7-8,TRBJ2-1,TRBD2,many,CASSSSSGGYNEQFF,TGTGCCAGCAGCTCCTCTAGCGGGGGTTACAATGAGCAGTTCTTC
TRBV28,TRBJ1-2,TRBD1,NA,CASSRGTGGKGYTF,TGTGCCAGCAGCCGTGGGACAGGGGGCAAAGGCTACACCTTC
TRBV7-8,TRBJ1-2,TRBD1,few,CASSPTGAGYGYTF,TGTGCCAGCAGCCCTACAGGGGCCGGCTATGGCTACACCTTC
TRBV7-2,TRBJ2-5,NA,NA,CASSLYDGSQETQYF,TGTGCCAGCAGCTTATACGATGGCTCTCAAGAGACCCAGTACTTC
TRBV4-2,TRBJ1-1,NA,NA,CASRTEPANTEAFF,TGTGCCAGCAGGACGGAACCAGCCAACACTGAAGCTTTCTTT
TRBV6-5,TRBJ2-7,NA,few,CASLDSSSYEQYF,TGTGCCAGCCTCGACTCGAGCTCCTACGAGCAGTACTTC
TRBV6-1,TRBJ1-2,NA,many,CASSEALKVQGRGYTF,TGTGCCAGCAGTGAAGCGCTTAAAGTCCAGGGTCGTGGCTACACCTTC